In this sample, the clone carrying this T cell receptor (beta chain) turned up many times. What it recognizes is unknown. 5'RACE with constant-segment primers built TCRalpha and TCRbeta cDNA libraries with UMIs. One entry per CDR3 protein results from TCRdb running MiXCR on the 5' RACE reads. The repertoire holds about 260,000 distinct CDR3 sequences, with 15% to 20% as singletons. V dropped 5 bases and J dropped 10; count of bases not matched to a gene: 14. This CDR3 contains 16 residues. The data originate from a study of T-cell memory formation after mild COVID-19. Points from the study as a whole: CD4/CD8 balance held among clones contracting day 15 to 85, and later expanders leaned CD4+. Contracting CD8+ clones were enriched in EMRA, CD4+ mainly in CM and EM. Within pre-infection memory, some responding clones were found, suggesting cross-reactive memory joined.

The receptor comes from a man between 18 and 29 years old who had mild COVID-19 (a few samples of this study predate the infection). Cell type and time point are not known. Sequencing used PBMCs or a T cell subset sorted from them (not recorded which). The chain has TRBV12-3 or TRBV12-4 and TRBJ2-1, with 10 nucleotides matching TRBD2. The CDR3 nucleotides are TGTGCCAGCAGTCCATTCGGGAGCGGGGGGGCGCAGGAGCAGTTCTTC. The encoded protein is CASSPFGSGGAQEQFF.